These T cell receptor beta chains were read from a single sample in a study of cytomegalovirus exposure and HLA in healthy donors. TCRdb keeps only in-frame clones here, not all; method: immunoSEQ multiplex PCR. The table includes some 160,000 clones, about 82% detected once. The sequencing input was PBMCs. Source of these receptors: a male donor in good health and CMV-seronegative. Each CDR3 is given with its conserved first and last residue. The size of a clone is reported for some rows only, either as once, few or many, or as a class for expanded clones.

abundance,v_gene,CDR3aa
NA,TRBV4-3,CASSQEAGPGGYTF
NA,TRBV19,CASRKDRGAFF
NA,TRBV28,CASSLYLAGLNEQFF
NA,TRBV2,CASGLAGRETQYF
NA,TRBV7-9,CASSSSEIQGFEKLFF
NA,TRBV5-8,CASSPGTASNEKLFF
NA,TRBV18,CASSPPLSATGYEQYF
once,TRBV6-5,CASSVTGGKGQPQHF
NA,TRBV15,CATSTGQIPYSNQPQHF
NA,TRBV7-2,CASSIHVPRGTGELFF
once,TRBV28,CASMRGSFNSPLHF
NA,TRBV11-3,CASSPSSLQETQYF
NA,TRBV7-6,CASSPGPSSYNEQFF
NA,TRBV11-2,CASSPIGGALNYGYIF
NA,TRBV19,CAGKRQGEGEAFF
once,TRBV9,CASALGGDEQFF
NA,TRBV11-2,CASSALRQGRGDTEAFF
once,TRBV5-4,CASSLGARSNYGYTF
few,TRBV5-6,CASSGTGGHGYTF
NA,TRBV19,CASSTSPGRLEQYF
NA,TRBV4-2,CASSQEPAGLAGSSYEQYF
NA,TRBV27,CASSSPGVSYEQYF
NA,TRBV4-2,CASSQEQGPETQYF
NA,TRBV7-2,CASSSGTTNEQFF
NA,TRBV11-2,CATSGGKTTNEKLFF
few,TRBV30,CAWSKTRDLSF
NA,TRBV5-6,CASSPGLRYYEQYF
once,TRBV27,CASSAGADYNSPLHF
NA,TRBV14,CASSPLRPGMVYEQYF